The next 27 T cell receptor beta chains were all read from a single sample in a study of shared clonotypes between healthy human individuals (TCRdb year 2020). CD8 naive samples consisted of CD45RO-negative cells that were positively selected for CCR7, yielding a CD45RA+CCR7+ population without TemRA cells. The method behind the library was the immunoSEQ multiplex PCR assay. Not all clones reach the TCRdb copy of this immuneACCESS table, which keeps in-frame sequences only. Checked studies attribute under half of the gap to unresolved V genes and leave the rest unexplained. This sample has 600,000 or so clones in its table, and 85% to 95% of those were observed once. In total, the top ten clones hold approximately 0.11% of the sample. The specimen sequenced was naive CD8+ T cells sorted from blood. What this sample's cell subset or site label stands for: CD45RA+CCR7+. These receptor sequences come from a woman in her 30s in good health.

This chain links TRBV15 with TRBJ2-1; 11 positions match TRBD2. Looked up from germline, CDR1 is LNHNV and CDR2 is YYDKDF (reference sequence). Trimming at V came to 2 bases and at J to 5 bases, leaving 5 bases not matched to a gene. This CDR3 has 16 amino acids. CDR3 loop: CATSRRALAGDNEQFF. The CDR3 DNA is TGTGCCACCAGCAGACGAGCACTAGCGGGAGACAATGAGCAGTTCTTC.

The V gene is TRBV27, the J gene TRBJ2-5; 7 positions agree with TRBD1. Germline CDR1 and CDR2: MNHEY and SMNVEV (reference sequence). The CDR3 length is 16 residues. J was trimmed by 4 bases and V by 4 bases; bases with no gene match: 12. CDR3 nucleotide sequence: TGTGCCAGCAGTTCTATAACAGGGGCCTTGGTAGAGACCCAGTACTTC. This encodes CASSSITGALVETQYF.

The chain links TRBV29-1 to TRBJ2-7; 12 positions agree with TRBD2. Germline loops: CDR1 SQVTM, CDR2 ANQGSEA. V lost 6 bases to trimming and J lost 3 bases; unmatched junction nucleotides: 6. This CDR3 is built from 14 residues. In DNA, the CDR3 is TGCAGCGTCATTCCTAGCGGGAGGGTCTACGAGCAGTACTTC. Encoded protein: CSVIPSGRVYEQYF.

This chain links TRBV2 with TRBJ1-1, with D perhaps matching TRBD1 (6 bases). V shed 6 bases and J shed 4 bases, with 12 bases lying between them. The germline gives CDR1 SNHLY, CDR2 FYNNEI. The CDR3 length is 13 residues. In DNA form, the CDR3 reads TGTGCCAGCAGGGCCGGAGGGGGCACTGAAGCTTTCTTT. Its protein is CASRAGGGTEAFF. The whole variable domain, filled in from reference TRBV2 and TRBJ1-1, reads EPEVTQTPSHQVTQMGQEVILRCVPISNHLYFYWYRQILGQKVEFLVSFYNNEISEKSEIFDDQFSVERPDGSNFTLKIRSTKLEDSAMYFCASRAGGGTEAFFGQGTRLTVV.

This chain joins TRBV2 and TRBJ2-1; D unclear. The V end lost 6 bases, the J end lost 0 bases, and 18 bases lay between the germline ends. The CDR3 runs 17 residues. Germline V CDR1 and CDR2: SNHLY, FYNNEI. For the CDR3, the DNA is TGTGCCAGCAGCTCCAAGGCTGCGACCAGCTCCTACAATGAGCAGTTCTTC. Its protein is CASSSKAATSSYNEQFF.

This rearrangement joins TRBV5-1 to TRBJ2-2, with TRBD1 matching 8 bases. This CDR3 is built from 15 residues. V lost 0 bases and J lost 7; bases outside the gene matches: 5. The germline gives CDR1 SGHRS, CDR2 YFSETQ. CDR3 in DNA: TGCGCCAGCAGCTTGGAGCCAGGGGGCGGCGGGGAGCTGTTTTTT. Protein: CASSLEPGGGGELFF.

CDR3 residues: CASSPLTDTGELFF. The CDR3 region has the DNA TGTGCCAGCAGTCCCCTGACGGACACCGGGGAGCTGTTTTTT. The chain joins TRBV6-5 to TRBJ2-2; D gene unclear. V was cut by 5 bases and J by 3 bases, with 10 bases left in between. The CDR3 contains 14 residues. Per the germline V gene, CDR1 is MNHEY and CDR2 is SVGAGI.

The chain combines TRBV19 with TRBJ1-1; D gene unclear. Germline values: CDR1 LNHDA, CDR2 SQIVND (reference sequence). This CDR3 has 13 amino acids. V lost 7 bases, J lost 0 bases, and 9 bases lay in between. The CDR3, as DNA: TGTGCCAGTAACAGAGAGTTGAACACTGAAGCTTTCTTT. Translation: CASNRELNTEAFF.

The chain couples TRBV5-5 to TRBJ2-7, with D tentatively TRBD2 (5 bases). V lost 3 bases and J 6 bases, leaving 10 bases between the germline ends. This CDR3 has 12 residues. Germline values: CDR1 SGHKS, CDR2 YYEKEE (reference sequence). CDR3 sequence (DNA): TGTGCCAGCAGCTCGGACTCGGGCGAGCAGTACTTC. Protein: CASSSDSGEQYF.

About this clone: This is likely a read error, given that the CDR3 carries no conserved phenylalanine or tryptophan at its end. No DNA is shown, since the ends of the CDR3 on it are uncertain; the CDR3 is the one TCRdb lists. The chain has TRBV6-1 and TRBJ1-1. 11 amino acids form the CDR3, both terminal residues included. CDR1 is MNHNS, CDR2 SASEGT, per germline. The CDR3 protein is CASSEERPRYM.

J is TRBJ1-3 and V is TRBV27, with a possible D match to TRBD1 (5 bases). With 8 bases removed from V and 0 bases from J, the gap between germline ends came to 8 bases. The V gene's germline CDR1 is MNHEY and CDR2 SMNVEV (reference sequence). The CDR3 has 13 residues. DNA of the CDR3: TGTGCCAGCGGACACGCCTCTGGAAACACCATATATTTT. It yields the protein CASGHASGNTIYF.

The chain joins TRBV28 to TRBJ1-3; TRBD1 matches at 11 bases. Losses at the gene ends were 2 bases for V and 1 base for J; bases not matched to a gene: 1. In germline, CDR1 is MDHEN, CDR2 SYDVKM. This CDR3 contains 16 residues. The CDR3 region has the DNA TGTGCCAGCAGTTTAGGGACAGGGGGGTCTGGAAACACCATATATTTT. It encodes CASSLGTGGSGNTIYF.

The rearrangement uses TRBV5-1 and TRBJ2-1; 7 bases fit TRBD2. Germline V gene lookup returns CDR1 SGHRS and CDR2 YFSETQ. The V gene end was trimmed by 3 bases and the J gene end by 4 bases; junction bases not matched to a gene: 7. This CDR3 spans 15 amino acids. CDR3 residues: CASSSRDYSYNEQFF. The CDR3 region has the DNA TGCGCCAGCAGCTCCCGGGACTACTCATACAATGAGCAGTTCTTC.

V is TRBV28 and J is TRBJ1-5; D is undetermined. The germline V and J ends were trimmed by 8 bases and 1 base, with 15 bases remaining between them. The CDR3 covers 15 residues. The germline V gene has CDR1 MDHEN and CDR2 SYDVKM. In nucleotides, the CDR3 is TGTGCCAGCGAGAGGTCAGTAGGAAGCAATCAGCCCCAGCATTTT. Its protein is CASERSVGSNQPQHF.

Note on this clone: Distinct nucleotide sequences in the sample also encode this CDR3. This chain joins TRBV28 and TRBJ2-3, with unresolved D. Germline V gene data show CDR1 as MDHEN and CDR2 as SYDVKM. The V gene lost 3 bases and the J gene lost 2 bases, with 6 bases spanning the gap. This CDR3 has 13 residues. DNA for the CDR3: TGTGCCAGCAGTTTCAGACCCACAGATACGCAGTATTTT. Translation: CASSFRPTDTQYF. Drawing the rest from reference TRBV28 and TRBJ2-3, the complete variable domain is DVKVTQSSRYLVKRTGEKVFLECVQDMDHENMFWYRQDPGLGLRLIYFSYDVKMKEKGDIPEGYSVSREKKERFSLILESASTNQTSMYLCASSFRPTDTQYFGPGTRLTVL.

V gene TRBV7-9 combines with J gene TRBJ1-2; 9 bases align to TRBD1. This CDR3 comprises 15 residues. The germline V gene has CDR1 SEHNR and CDR2 FQNEAQ (reference sequence). J was trimmed by 7 bases and V by 0 bases; bases with no gene match: 6. CDR3: CASSLADRGPSGYTF. The CDR3 DNA is TGTGCCAGCAGCTTAGCGGACAGGGGTCCGAGTGGCTACACCTTC.

V and J are TRBV6-6 and TRBJ2-5; the match to TRBD1 covers 8 bases. The DNA end is a closer match to TRBJ2-7, so the J assignment may be wrong. The V gene's germline CDR1 is MNHNY and CDR2 SVGAGI (reference sequence). The CDR3 sequence is 15 residues long. CDR3 loop: CASSPDRASSYEQYF. CDR3 DNA: TGTGCCAGCAGCCCGGACAGGGCCAGCTCCTACGAGCAGTACTTC.

This chain links TRBV27 with TRBJ2-3; TRBD1 is a possible D gene (5 bases). This CDR3 comprises 15 residues. Trimming removed 4 bases at V and 6 bases at J, with 17 bases between. The germline CDR1 and CDR2 sequences are MNHEY and SMNVEV (reference sequence). The CDR3 loop reads CASSWATATKDTQYF. The DNA for the CDR3 is TGTGCCAGCAGTTGGGCGACAGCCACCAAGGATACGCAGTATTTT.

The chain has TRBV28 and TRBJ2-3; D is unclear. Trimming pared 3 bases from V and 1 base from J, leaving 14 bases between. The CDR3 is 16 residues long. In germline, CDR1 is MDHEN, CDR2 SYDVKM. For the CDR3, the DNA is TGTGCCAGCAGTTTTATCCCCCAAAGGGGCACAGATACGCAGTATTTT. This translates into CASSFIPQRGTDTQYF.

Notes on this clone: The identical CDR3 is also encoded by other nucleotide sequences in the sample. This rearrangement joins TRBV27 to TRBJ2-3; D unclear. With 0 bases removed from V and 6 bases from J, the gap between germline ends came to 4 bases. Germline CDR1 reads MNHEY; CDR2 reads SMNVEV (reference sequence). The CDR3 extends over 12 amino acids. The CDR3 here is CASSLSTDTQYF. In nucleotides, the CDR3 is TGTGCCAGCAGTTTATCGACGGATACGCAGTATTTT.

The sample holds one count of this clone. This sequence joins TRBV4-2 and TRBJ2-7, with D maybe TRBD1 (5 bases). The CDR3 extends over 14 amino acids. The germline gives CDR1 LGHNA, CDR2 YNFKEQ. The V end was cut by 0 bases, the J end by 3 bases, with 9 bases between. In DNA, the CDR3 is TGTGCCAGCAGCCAAGAGGGGCAGTACTACGAGCAGTACTTC. This sequence encodes CASSQEGQYYEQYF.

The DNA for the CDR3 is TGTGCCAGCAGTTTAAGCTTTGGGACAGGGGCGACCTACGAGCAGTACTTC. Protein product: CASSLSFGTGATYEQYF. The chain employs TRBV28 and TRBJ2-7; 10 bases agree with TRBD1. Germline CDR1 is MDHEN and CDR2 is SYDVKM. The junction had 9 bases not matched to a gene; V was cut back by 2 bases and J by 2 bases. The CDR3 consists of 17 residues.

Note on this clone: Distinct nucleotide sequences in the sample also encode this CDR3. The rearrangement joins TRBV7-9 to TRBJ2-7; D possibly corresponds to TRBD1 (6 bases). Trimming stripped 5 bases from V and 1 base from J, with 12 bases between. There are 14 residues in the CDR3. Looked up from germline, CDR1 is SEHNR and CDR2 is FQNEAQ (reference sequence). The CDR3 region has the DNA TGTGCCAGCAGCCCCCGGGACACATCCTACGAGCAGTACTTC. Protein product: CASSPRDTSYEQYF. The full variable domain, with the rest looked up from reference TRBV7-9 and TRBJ2-7, is DTGVSQNPRHKITKRGQNVTFRCDPISEHNRLYWYRQTLGQGPEFLTYFQNEAQLEKSRLLSDRFSAERPKGSFSTLEIQRTEQGDSAMYLCASSPRDTSYEQYFGPGTRLTVT.

In its sample, this clone was seen a few times. The chain carries TRBV19 and TRBJ1-5; D is ambiguous. The CDR3 consists of 14 residues. Trimming removed 5 bases at V and 2 bases at J, with 10 bases between. Germline values: CDR1 LNHDA, CDR2 SQIVND (reference sequence). CDR3 bases: TGTGCCAGTAGTGTCGGGCTGGGCAATCAGCCCCAGCATTTT. It specifies CASSVGLGNQPQHF.

The chain uses TRBV30 and TRBJ2-7; D possibly corresponds to TRBD1 (5 bases). This CDR3 is 13 amino acids long. Trimming stripped 4 bases from V and 0 bases from J, with 10 bases between. Germline CDR1 GTSNPN, CDR2 SVGIG (reference sequence). The CDR3 reads CAWTKGSSYEQYF. CDR3 bases: TGTGCCTGGACAAAGGGGTCCTCCTACGAGCAGTACTTC.

The chain joins TRBV21-1 to TRBJ2-7. TRBV21-1 is listed as a pseudogene. The CDR3 contains 20 residues. CDR3 nucleotide sequence: TGTGCCAGCAGCAAAGAGGGCGAGGAACGGATAGCTTGCGGCTCCTACGAGCAGTACTTC. The encoded protein is CASSKEGEERIACGSYEQYF.

The chain has TRBV2 and TRBJ1-2; TRBD1 might be the D (5 bases). The CDR3 is made up of 12 amino acids. CDR1 and CDR2 (germline): SNHLY, FYNNEI. V lost 3 bases and J 10 bases, leaving 12 bases between the germline ends. This CDR3 is CASSEEGLIYTF. CDR3 bases: TGTGCCAGCAGTGAGGAGGGACTGATCTACACCTTC. Full variable domain (missing parts from reference TRBV2 and TRBJ1-2): EPEVTQTPSHQVTQMGQEVILRCVPISNHLYFYWYRQILGQKVEFLVSFYNNEISEKSEIFDDQFSVERPDGSNFTLKIRSTKLEDSAMYFCASSEEGLIYTFGSGTRLTVV.